The 24 T cell receptor beta chains presented below share a single source sample, sequenced in a study of OX40 agonist ivuxolimab in advanced cancers. Produced via immunoSEQ multiplex PCR; TCRdb's table is partial and in-frame only. The table includes 87,000 or so clones, roughly 84% detected once. The sample in question was CD4+ or CD8+ T cells sorted from blood, obtained in a trial of the OX40 agonist ivuxolimab. The source is an adult with an advanced solid tumor such as melanoma, head and neck, liver or kidney cancer.

This clone occurred a few times. J is TRBJ2-1 and V is TRBV4-1; no clear D gene. The germline CDR1 and CDR2 sequences are MGHRA and YSYEKL. V was cut by 1 base and J by 5 bases, with 18 bases left in between. The CDR3 spans 17 residues. CDR3 protein: CASSQGLFRRAHNEQFF. In nucleotides, the CDR3 is TGCGCCAGCAGCCAAGGCTTGTTTCGACGCGCCCACAATGAGCAGTTCTTC.

The CDR3 nucleotides read TGTGCCAGCAGCGAGGGCCCCACCAGCGGGACTTCCGAGCAGTACTTC. Protein: CASSEGPTSGTSEQYF. The chain couples TRBV9 to TRBJ2-7; 7 bases are shared with TRBD2. The germline V gene has CDR1 SGDLS and CDR2 YYNGEE. The CDR3 has 16 amino acids. The junction had 15 bases not matched to a gene; V was cut back by 3 bases and J by 6 bases.

The chain recombines TRBV9 with TRBJ2-5; D gene unclear. Germline V gene sequence: CDR1 SGDLS, CDR2 YYNGEE. The V gene lost 3 bases and the J gene lost 7 bases, with 10 bases spanning the gap. There are 12 residues in the CDR3. CDR3: CASSAFHGTQYF. CDR3 DNA sequence: TGTGCCAGCAGCGCCTTTCATGGGACCCAGTACTTC.

The chain employs TRBV5-6 and TRBJ1-4; the match to TRBD1 covers 9 bases. V dropped 5 bases and J dropped 4; count of bases not matched to a gene: 3. Germline V gene data show CDR1 as SGHDT and CDR2 as YYEEEE. This CDR3 is 14 amino acids long. The CDR3: CASRLTGGNEKLFF. DNA for the CDR3: TGTGCCAGCAGGCTGACAGGGGGTAATGAAAAACTGTTTTTT.

V usage is TRBV11-2 and J usage is TRBJ2-5; no clear D. The CDR3 contains 12 residues. Trimming stripped 5 bases from V and 7 bases from J, with 11 bases between. Germline lookup yields CDR1 SGHAT and CDR2 FQNNGV. CDR3 loop: CASSRAPATQYF. The CDR3 DNA reads TGTGCCAGCAGCCGAGCACCTGCGACCCAGTACTTC. The whole variable domain, remainder taken from reference TRBV11-2 and TRBJ2-5, is EAGVAQSPRYKIIEKRQSVAFWCNPISGHATLYWYQQILGQGPKLLIQFQNNGVVDDSQLPKDRFSAERLKGVDSTLKIQPAKLEDSAVYLCASSRAPATQYFGPGTRLLVL.

This sequence joins TRBV5-1 and TRBJ2-5; 9 positions match TRBD1. Judging by the DNA end, TRBJ2-7 fits better; the J call may be wrong. CDR1 is SGHRS, CDR2 YFSETQ, per germline. This CDR3 comprises 16 residues. In DNA form, the CDR3 reads TGCGCCAGCAGCACTCATAGGGGACAGGGCACCTACGAGCAGTACTTC. Its translation is CASSTHRGQGTYEQYF.

As DNA, the CDR3 is TGTGCCAGCAGCCTACCGGGACACCAAGAGACCCAGTACTTC. It yields the protein CASSLPGHQETQYF. The rearrangement joins TRBV7-8 to TRBJ2-5; possibly TRBD1 or TRBD2 for D (5 bases each). Germline values: CDR1 SGHVS, CDR2 FQNEAQ. The CDR3 contains 14 residues. V was clipped by 5 bases and J by 0 bases, with 10 bases between them.

This chain links TRBV7-6 with TRBJ2-5; 9 bases are a match to TRBD1. The length of the CDR3 is 15 residues. Germline V gene sequence: CDR1 SGHVS, CDR2 FNYEAQ. Unmatched junction bases numbered 6, after V lost 3 bases and J lost 4 bases. DNA of the CDR3: TGTGCCAGCAGCTTCGGACAGGGGATAGGAGAGACCCAGTACTTC. It codes for CASSFGQGIGETQYF. Combining the CDR3 with reference TRBV7-6 and TRBJ2-5 gives the whole variable domain GAGVSQSPRYKVTKRGQDVALRCDPISGHVSLYWYRQALGQGPEFLTYFNYEAQQDKSGLPNDRFSAERPEGSISTLTIQRTEQRDSAMYRCASSFGQGIGETQYFGPGTRLLVL.

The gene calls are TRBV30 and TRBJ2-7; 10 nucleotides agree with TRBD1. Germline trimming cut 0 bases from V and 2 bases from J; bases unmatched to any gene: 4. Per the germline V gene, CDR1 is GTSNPN and CDR2 is SVGIG (reference sequence). The CDR3 runs 15 residues. The CDR3 DNA reads as TGTGCCTGGAGTGTTTGGGGACAGGGGACCTACGAGCAGTACTTC. This codes for CAWSVWGQGTYEQYF.

This chain uses TRBV2 with TRBJ2-1; 9 positions match TRBD2. The length of the CDR3 is 17 residues. Germline CDR1 is SNHLY and CDR2 is FYNNEI. The J segment lost 0 bases and the V segment lost 9 bases, leaving 12 bases of the junction unmatched. CDR3 residues: CASMTSGVDSSYNEQFF. CDR3 DNA sequence: TGTGCCAGTATGACTAGCGGAGTTGATAGCTCCTACAATGAGCAGTTCTTC.

The CDR3 DNA follows: TGTGCCAGCAGCTTACTAGCGGGAGATGAGCAGTTCTTC. It yields the protein CASSLLAGDEQFF. The chain has TRBV7-3 and TRBJ2-1, with 10 bases aligning to TRBD2. Looked up from germline, CDR1 is SGHTA and CDR2 is FQGTGA. The CDR3 covers 13 residues. The V gene end was trimmed by 2 bases and the J gene end by 8 bases; junction bases not matched to a gene: 0.

V usage is TRBV25-1 and J usage is TRBJ2-5; D possibly corresponds to TRBD2 (5 bases). Trimming stripped 4 bases from V and 1 base from J, with 19 bases between. The CDR3 extends over 17 amino acids. CDR1 and CDR2 from the germline V gene are MGHDK and SYGVNS. Here the CDR3 reads CASSALPAGRIQETQYF. The CDR3 DNA follows: TGTGCCAGCAGTGCGCTTCCGGCGGGCCGCATCCAAGAGACCCAGTACTTC.

The chain links TRBV4-2 to TRBJ2-7, with D hard to call. The CDR3 totals 16 residues. The ends were cut back, 1 base at V and 3 bases at J, with 16 bases in the middle. The germline gives CDR1 LGHNA, CDR2 YNFKEQ. CDR3 region: CASSQGNNMASYEQYF. In DNA form, the CDR3 reads TGTGCCAGCAGCCAAGGAAATAACATGGCCAGCTACGAGCAGTACTTC.

The CDR3 here is CASSEGPEQSPYNEQFF. CDR3 in DNA: TGTGCCAGCAGTGAGGGTCCGGAACAGAGCCCCTACAATGAGCAGTTCTTC. The chain carries TRBV6-4 and TRBJ2-1; D remains unclear. The germline V gene encodes CDR1 MRHNA and CDR2 SNTAGT. The CDR3 extends over 17 amino acids. V shed 3 bases and J shed 2 bases, with 17 bases lying between them.

The genes are TRBV6-4 and TRBJ2-2; TRBD2 agrees at 7 bases. Unmatched junction bases numbered 13, after V lost 11 bases and J lost 1 base. CDR1 and CDR2 (germline): MRHNA, SNTAGT. This CDR3 is built from 16 residues. The CDR3 DNA follows: TGTGCCGCCTCCCGGCATTGGGAGGGGAACACCGGGGAGCTGTTTTTT. This encodes CAASRHWEGNTGELFF.

The rearrangement joins TRBV6-6 to TRBJ1-3; TRBD1 agrees at 9 bases. This CDR3 spans 16 amino acids. Losses at the gene ends were 7 bases for V and 7 bases for J; bases not matched to a gene: 14. The germline gives CDR1 MNHNY, CDR2 SVGAGI (reference sequence). The CDR3 spells CASNGGETGGRNTIYF. CDR3 in DNA: TGTGCCAGCAACGGAGGGGAAACAGGGGGCAGGAACACCATATATTTT.

The chain links TRBV27 to TRBJ1-1, with 9 nucleotides matching TRBD1. This CDR3 comprises 14 residues. CDR1 and CDR2 (germline): MNHEY, SMNVEV (reference sequence). The V gene end was trimmed by 6 bases and the J gene end by 5 bases; junction bases not matched to a gene: 7. CDR3 protein: CASSLTGGRTEAFF. Here the CDR3 DNA reads TGTGCCAGCAGCCTCACAGGGGGCCGGACTGAAGCTTTCTTT.

The rearrangement links TRBV18 to TRBJ2-5; TRBD2 matches at 7 bases. This CDR3 contains 14 residues. Germline V gene sequence: CDR1 KGHSH, CDR2 LQKENI. V was clipped by 2 bases and J by 9 bases; unmatched bases: 9. The CDR3 DNA sequence: TGTGCCAGCTCACCAGGACTAGGGGAATTGGCCCAGTACTTC. Amino acid sequence: CASSPGLGELAQYF.

This chain connects TRBV4-1 to TRBJ1-5; 7 bases agree with TRBD1. V shed 3 bases and J 0 bases; nucleotides not matched to a gene: 8. Germline-derived CDR1 and CDR2 are MGHRA and YSYEKL. This CDR3 comprises 17 residues. The CDR3 coding sequence is TGCGCCAGCAGCCAGGGTTACCAGGGGGTTAGCAATCAGCCCCAGCATTTT. Translated: CASSQGYQGVSNQPQHF.

The sample holds a few counts of this clone. The chain links TRBV7-2 to TRBJ2-5; perhaps TRBD2 as D (5 bases). The V end lost 0 bases, the J end lost 3 bases, and 8 bases lay between the germline ends. Germline V CDR1 and CDR2: SGHTA, FQGNSA. CDR3 length: 14 amino acids. This CDR3 reads CASSLASGEETQYF. CDR3 DNA sequence: TGTGCCAGCAGCTTAGCATCCGGGGAAGAGACCCAGTACTTC.

The chain uses TRBV19 and TRBJ2-2; 10 bases fit TRBD2. The J segment lost 3 bases and the V segment lost 4 bases, leaving 8 bases of the junction unmatched. The V gene's germline CDR1 is LNHDA and CDR2 SQIVND (reference sequence). The length of the CDR3 is 17 residues. In DNA form, the CDR3 reads TGTGCCAGTAGTAAGTCTAGCGGGAGCACCGACACCGGGGAGCTGTTTTTT. Translating gives CASSKSSGSTDTGELFF.

The rearrangement joins TRBV5-1 to TRBJ2-3, with D possibly called TRBD1 or TRBD2 (5 bases each). Looked up from germline, CDR1 is SGHRS and CDR2 is YFSETQ. The CDR3 runs 15 residues. The germline V and J ends were trimmed by 0 bases and 2 bases, with 10 bases remaining between them. Here the CDR3 reads CASSLVEGYTDTQYF. CDR3 DNA sequence: TGCGCCAGCAGCTTGGTCGAGGGGTACACAGATACGCAGTATTTT.

The chain links TRBV28 to TRBJ1-4, with D maybe TRBD1 (5 bases). The CDR3 has 14 amino acids. Germline V CDR1 and CDR2: MDHEN, SYDVKM. Trimming stripped 6 bases from V and 7 bases from J, with 15 bases between. CDR3 protein: CASRSGMRGEKLFF. CDR3 coding DNA: TGTGCCAGCAGGTCAGGGATGAGGGGTGAAAAACTGTTTTTT.

The J gene is TRBJ1-1, the V gene TRBV11-2; D gene unclear. Germline values: CDR1 SGHAT, CDR2 FQNNGV. The CDR3 is made up of 16 amino acids. V dropped 7 bases and J dropped 1 base, with 19 bases sitting between them. CDR3 DNA: TGTGCCAGCACTCGGGCCTGGGGTTATCGGAACACTGAAGCTTTCTTT. This sequence encodes CASTRAWGYRNTEAFF. The complete variable domain, with remaining parts taken from reference TRBV11-2 and TRBJ1-1, reads EAGVAQSPRYKIIEKRQSVAFWCNPISGHATLYWYQQILGQGPKLLIQFQNNGVVDDSQLPKDRFSAERLKGVDSTLKIQPAKLEDSAVYLCASTRAWGYRNTEAFFGQGTRLTVV.